The text below deals with one T cell receptor beta chain. CDR1 is LGHNA and CDR2 is YNFKEQ in the germline V gene. The CDR3 consists of 14 residues. V was shortened by 5 bases and J by 2 bases, with 10 bases between the two germline ends. The data derive from a study of control samples from healthy donors and cancer patients. Profiling relied on immunoSEQ multiplex PCR, and the TCRdb table lists in-frame clones only, not all of them. The repertoire has some 79,000 clones, less than 90% of them found once; the top ten carry over 3.5%. The receptor was derived from a woman in her 50s in good health. Sequenced material: blood. The chain recombines TRBV4-2 with TRBJ1-3; possibly TRBD1 for D (6 bases). The CDR3 DNA reads as TGTGCCAGCAGCACCAGGGGCGCTGGAAACACCATATATTTT. This codes for CASSTRGAGNTIYF.